This T cell receptor beta chain was found in a study of blood T cell repertoires in COVID-19. Study as a whole: The study drew acute and convalescent COVID-19 samples from the United States, Italy and Spain.

Methods used by the authors: Reference gene primer amplification in the assay estimated nucleated cell counts. Profiling relied on immunoSEQ multiplex PCR, and the TCRdb table lists in-frame clones only, not all of them. The DNA gave D and trimming, while V, J and clone size come from that table. This sample yields 88,000 or so clones, of which 65% to 90% are seen a single time; 7% to 7.5% belongs to the top ten. In this sample, this clone turned up a few times. The V gene lost 6 bases and the J gene lost 5 bases, with 26 bases spanning the gap. Germline values: CDR1 SGHVS, CDR2 FNYEAQ. The CDR3 totals 18 residues.

This sequence was found in a man aged 55 to 69 with acute or convalescent COVID-19. The sample comprised peripheral blood. The genes are TRBV7-6 and TRBJ2-1, with a tentative D call TRBD2 (6 bases). In DNA form, the CDR3 reads TGTGCCAGCAGTCCCTTGGTACCTAGCGCATCCCAGCACAATGAGCAGTTCTTC. This encodes CASSPLVPSASQHNEQFF. Variable domain in full (rest from reference TRBV7-6 and TRBJ2-1): GAGVSQSPRYKVTKRGQDVALRCDPISGHVSLYWYRQALGQGPEFLTYFNYEAQQDKSGLPNDRFSAERPEGSISTLTIQRTEQRDSAMYRCASSPLVPSASQHNEQFFGPGTRLTVL.